This T cell receptor beta chain was obtained from a study of cytomegalovirus exposure and HLA in healthy donors. Points from the study as a whole: The study listed some 160 cytomegalovirus-associated TCR beta chains.

Remarks on this clone: Its antigen is not known.

V gave up 4 bases and J gave up 5 bases, with 12 bases separating them. This CDR3 is built from 14 residues. Germline V gene lookup returns CDR1 MNHNS and CDR2 SASEGT. The donors belonged to the approximately 120-subject validation cohort, separate from the approximately 670-subject first cohort. The protocol was immunoSEQ multiplex PCR, while the TCRdb copy is restricted to in-frame clones and leaves out a portion. The table records roughly 330,000 clones, roughly 90% of them present only once. Sample: PBMCs. The receptor was derived from a woman in her 30s in good health and CMV-seropositive. This chain connects TRBV6-1 to TRBJ2-4; D remains unclear. The CDR3 sequence is CASSVGKWENIQYF. The CDR3 nucleotides read TGTGCCAGCAGTGTGGGGAAGTGGGAAAACATTCAGTACTTC.